This T cell receptor (beta chain) is from a study of monozygotic twins with cystic fibrosis. The junction had 6 bases not matched to a gene; V was cut back by 1 base and J by 4 bases. CDR3 length: 17 residues. The germline gives CDR1 SGHTA, CDR2 FQGNSA. Repertoires were generated with immunoSEQ multiplex PCR, while TCRdb's copy carries only in-frame clones and drops some. The sample yields under 25,000 clones, about 97% seen once. This sequence joins TRBV7-2 and TRBJ2-7; 14 bases fit TRBD2. The sequencing sample was made of blood. The source is a girl between 5 and 17 years old with cystic fibrosis. The DNA of the CDR3 is TGTGCCAGCAGCTTAGTAGGGACTAGCGGGAGTTGGTACGAGCAGTACTTC. This sequence encodes CASSLVGTSGSWYEQYF.